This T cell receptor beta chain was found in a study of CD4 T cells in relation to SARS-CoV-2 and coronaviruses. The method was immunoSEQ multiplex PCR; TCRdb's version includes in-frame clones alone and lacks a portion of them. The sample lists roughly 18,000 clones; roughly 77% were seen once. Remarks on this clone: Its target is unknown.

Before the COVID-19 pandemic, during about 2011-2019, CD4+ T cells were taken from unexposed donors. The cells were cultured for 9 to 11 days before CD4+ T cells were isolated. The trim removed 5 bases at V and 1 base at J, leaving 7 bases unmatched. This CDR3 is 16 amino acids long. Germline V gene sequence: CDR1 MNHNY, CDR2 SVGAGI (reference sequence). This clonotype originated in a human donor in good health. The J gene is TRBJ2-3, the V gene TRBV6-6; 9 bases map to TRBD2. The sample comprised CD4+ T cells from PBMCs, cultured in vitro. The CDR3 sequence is CASSTPRTSGTDTQYF. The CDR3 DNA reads TGTGCCAGCAGTACACCTCGGACTAGCGGCACAGATACGCAGTATTTT.